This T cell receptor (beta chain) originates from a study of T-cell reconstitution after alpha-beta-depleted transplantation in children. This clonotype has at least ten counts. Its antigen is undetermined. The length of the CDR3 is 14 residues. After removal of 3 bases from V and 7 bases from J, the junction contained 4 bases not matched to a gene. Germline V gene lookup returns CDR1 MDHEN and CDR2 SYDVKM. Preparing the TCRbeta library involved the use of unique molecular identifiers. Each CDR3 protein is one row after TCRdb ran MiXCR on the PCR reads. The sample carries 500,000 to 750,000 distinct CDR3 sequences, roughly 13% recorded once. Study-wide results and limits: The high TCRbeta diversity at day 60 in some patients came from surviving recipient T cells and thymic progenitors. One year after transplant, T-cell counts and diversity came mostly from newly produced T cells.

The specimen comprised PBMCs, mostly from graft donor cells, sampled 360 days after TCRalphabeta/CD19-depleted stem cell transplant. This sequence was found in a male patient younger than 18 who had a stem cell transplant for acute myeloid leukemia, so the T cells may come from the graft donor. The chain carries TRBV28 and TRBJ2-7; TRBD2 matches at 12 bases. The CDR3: CASSLMLAGGEQYF. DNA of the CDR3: TGTGCCAGCAGTTTGATGCTAGCGGGAGGGGAGCAGTACTTC.